This TCR beta chain came from a study of T cell changes during pregnancy in multiple sclerosis. This clone occurred once. Libraries were prepared by immunoSEQ multiplex PCR; TCRdb keeps only in-frame clonotypes and omits some of them. The sample shows just over 30,000 clones, approximately 90% of them seen only once. The CDR3 is 16 amino acids. Germline-derived CDR1 and CDR2 are SGHNT and YENEEA. V lost 6 bases and J lost 4, with 20 bases in between. The sequence was collected from a female donor with multiple sclerosis, enrolled in a pregnancy study. This chain uses TRBV11-3 with TRBJ2-3; the D gene is possibly TRBD2 (7 bases). Sequences were derived from CD8+ T cells from peripheral blood mononuclear cells, sampled in the second trimester of pregnancy. The CDR3 DNA reads TGTGCCAGCAGACTTACGCGGGGGCAGGGAGCAGATACGCAGTATTTT. Its translation: CASRLTRGQGADTQYF. The entire variable domain, with the rest obtained from reference TRBV11-3 and TRBJ2-3, is as follows: EAGVVQSPRYKIIEKKQPVAFWCNPISGHNTLYWYLQNLGQGPELLIRYENEEAVDDSQLPKDRFSAERLKGVDSTLKIQPAELGDSAVYLCASRLTRGQGADTQYFGPGTRLTVL.